This T cell receptor (beta chain) came from a study of technical replicates of blood from several donors. The trim removed 4 bases at V and 7 bases at J, leaving 5 bases unmatched. The germline V gene encodes CDR1 SGHNT and CDR2 YYREEE (reference sequence). The length of the CDR3 is 13 residues. Generated by immunoSEQ multiplex PCR, the TCRdb table keeps only in-frame clones and is missing some. The table records approximately 94,000 clones, 90% to 97% of them present only once. Input material: T cells isolated from PBMCs. This receptor was taken from a human donor in good health. V gene TRBV5-4 combines with J gene TRBJ2-1; TRBD1 agrees at 7 bases. CDR3 DNA: TGTGCCAGCAGCCCGGGACAGCCAAATGAGCAGTTCTTC. Translating it yields CASSPGQPNEQFF.